Below, 23 T cell receptor beta chains from the same sample are listed, as sequenced in a study of early stage breast cancer tumors. Only in-frame clones appear in the TCRdb table, and some are missing; sequencing was by immunoSEQ multiplex PCR. Counted here are tens of thousands of clones, around 70% occurring once; the ten biggest clones make up 6.5% to 9%. Material: blood. The receptors stem from a person aged 50 to 59 with breast cancer.

V and J are TRBV2 and TRBJ2-5; TRBD2 matches at 15 bases. This CDR3 contains 16 residues. In germline, CDR1 is SNHLY, CDR2 FYNNEI. With V trimmed by 7 bases and J by 5 bases, 8 bases remained unmatched. The CDR3 region has the DNA TGTGCCAGCATACGAGGACTAGCGGGAGGGCTTGAGACCCAGTACTTC. Translating gives CASIRGLAGGLETQYF.

Sample share makes this clone medium-sized. CDR3 nucleotides: TGTGCCACCAGCAGAGATCCGGGACAGGGCCGTGGCTACACCTTC. Residues: CATSRDPGQGRGYTF. The rearrangement joins TRBV15 to TRBJ1-2; 9 nucleotides line up with TRBD1. This CDR3 has 15 residues. From germline, CDR1 is LNHNV and CDR2 YYDKDF (reference sequence). Trimming at V came to 0 bases and at J to 7 bases, leaving 6 bases not matched to a gene.

J is TRBJ2-7 and V is TRBV4-2, with D possibly matching TRBD2 (6 bases). Germline V gives CDR1 LGHNA, CDR2 YNFKEQ. CDR3 length: 15 amino acids. V was cut by 0 bases and J by 6 bases, with 15 bases left in between. Here the CDR3 reads CASSQDSWGVGEQYF. The CDR3 DNA is TGTGCCAGCAGCCAAGATAGTTGGGGGGTAGGCGAGCAGTACTTC.

This clone came up once. V and J are TRBV5-1 and TRBJ2-5; TRBD1 might be the D (6 bases). Per the germline V gene, CDR1 is SGHRS and CDR2 is YFSETQ. Trimming took 1 base from V and 5 from J, leaving 6 bases between them. The length of the CDR3 is 12 residues. This chain's CDR3 is CASSLTGETQYF. Written as DNA, the CDR3 is TGCGCCAGCAGCTTGACAGGGGAGACCCAGTACTTC.

V usage is TRBV2 and J usage is TRBJ2-2; 10 positions match TRBD1. The CDR3 spans 13 residues. Germline CDR1 and CDR2: SNHLY and FYNNEI. The J segment lost 7 bases and the V segment lost 6 bases, leaving 2 bases of the junction unmatched. CDR3 nucleotide sequence: TGTGCCAGCAGCGGACAGGGGGACGGGGAGCTGTTTTTT. This translates into CASSGQGDGELFF.

This clone was seen more than once but under ten times. The chain uses TRBV11-3 and TRBJ1-1; perhaps TRBD1 as D (6 bases). Looked up from germline, CDR1 is SGHNT and CDR2 is YENEEA. This CDR3 is 12 amino acids long. V was trimmed by 7 bases and J by 3 bases, leaving 9 bases between them. The CDR3 here is CASTGADTEAFF. The CDR3 region has the DNA TGTGCCAGCACAGGGGCGGACACTGAAGCTTTCTTT.

The chain employs TRBV7-3 and TRBJ2-2; 7 bases are shared with TRBD2. Per the germline V gene, CDR1 is SGHTA and CDR2 is FQGTGA. Germline trimming cut 3 bases from V and 4 bases from J; bases unmatched to any gene: 2. The CDR3 is 14 amino acids. The CDR3 DNA reads as TGTGCCAGCAGCTTGGGGGGGGTCACCGGGGAGCTGTTTTTT. It is translated as CASSLGGVTGELFF.

The chain is built from TRBV19 and TRBJ1-5; 8 positions match TRBD1. The germline V gene has CDR1 LNHDA and CDR2 SQIVND (reference sequence). The CDR3 totals 17 residues. Trimming removed 3 bases from V and 5 bases from J; junction bases left unmatched: 12. In DNA, the CDR3 is TGTGCCAGTAGTATTTGGGCAAGGGCAGGGGGCGATCAGCCCCAGCATTTT. Translated: CASSIWARAGGDQPQHF. The full variable domain, rest sourced from reference TRBV19 and TRBJ1-5, is DGGITQSPKYLFRKEGQNVTLSCEQNLNHDAMYWYRQDPGQGLRLIYYSQIVNDFQKGDIAEGYSVSREKKESFPLTVTSAQKNPTAFYLCASSIWARAGGDQPQHFGDGTRLSIL.

This clone has just a few counts. The V gene is TRBV19, the J gene TRBJ1-1; D ambiguous. Germline V CDR1 and CDR2: LNHDA, SQIVND (reference sequence). Trimming removed 9 bases from V and 7 bases from J, with 12 bases in between. This CDR3 contains 11 residues. CDR3 loop: CARVVYSEAFF. Here the CDR3 DNA reads TGTGCCAGAGTAGTATACAGTGAAGCTTTCTTT.

The chain has TRBV6-5 and TRBJ2-2, with 8 bases that match TRBD2. The germline CDR1 and CDR2 sequences are MNHEY and SVGAGI. This CDR3 region has 16 residues. J gave up 5 bases and V 0 bases, and 5 bases lay outside the gene matches. Here the CDR3 reads CASSYSGTSRTGELFF. CDR3 DNA: TGTGCCAGCAGTTACTCTGGGACTAGTCGTACCGGGGAGCTGTTTTTT.

The table lists this clone with a few counts. The rearrangement links TRBV30 to TRBJ1-6; 7 bases match TRBD1. Unmatched junction bases numbered 22, after V lost 3 bases and J lost 2 bases. This CDR3 region has 21 residues. Germline-derived CDR1 and CDR2 are GTSNPN and SVGIG (reference sequence). The CDR3 here is CAWSRSRRDRRNWAYNSPLHF. CDR3 in DNA: TGTGCCTGGAGCCGTTCGCGGAGGGACAGACGAAACTGGGCCTATAATTCACCCCTCCACTTT.

The J gene is TRBJ2-3, the V gene TRBV7-2; TRBD1 is a possible D gene (5 bases). V dropped 5 bases and J dropped 0 bases, with 15 bases sitting between them. The CDR3 runs 16 residues. CDR1 and CDR2 (germline): SGHTA, FQGNSA. The CDR3 is CASSPDSTTSTDTQYF. CDR3 bases: TGTGCCAGCAGCCCTGACAGCACTACTAGCACAGATACGCAGTATTTT.

This chain joins TRBV27 and TRBJ2-1, with a weak D call TRBD2 (5 bases). This CDR3 comprises 13 residues. The ends were cut back, 1 base at V and 9 bases at J, with 10 bases in the middle. Germline V lookup: CDR1 MNHEY, CDR2 SMNVEV (reference sequence). The DNA of the CDR3 is TGTGCCAGCAGTTTATATGTTGAGGGTGAGCAGTTCTTC. Translated, it gives CASSLYVEGEQFF.

J is TRBJ2-3 and V is TRBV2; tentatively, D is TRBD2 (5 bases). V was pared by 5 bases and J by 3 bases, with 9 bases between. The length of the CDR3 is 13 residues. Per the germline V gene, CDR1 is SNHLY and CDR2 is FYNNEI. This chain's CDR3 is CASSLSGTDTQYF. CDR3 nucleotides: TGTGCCAGCAGTTTGTCGGGGACAGATACGCAGTATTTT.

This clone was counted between two and nine times. This sequence joins TRBV6-5 and TRBJ2-2; 9 nucleotides match TRBD1. V shed 6 bases, J shed 7 bases, and the junction held 6 bases outside the gene matches. CDR1 is MNHEY and CDR2 is SVGAGI in the germline V gene. The CDR3 consists of 14 residues. CDR3 loop: CASRPQGAIGELFF. The CDR3 DNA is TGTGCCAGCAGGCCACAGGGGGCTATCGGGGAGCTGTTTTTT.

The rearrangement joins TRBV27 to TRBJ2-3; D is possibly TRBD2 (6 bases). Per germline, CDR1 MNHEY and CDR2 SMNVEV (reference sequence). The CDR3 consists of 15 residues. V lost 5 bases, J lost 0 bases, and 12 bases lay in between. CDR3: CASSRDFASTDTQYF. CDR3 bases: TGTGCCAGCAGTCGGGACTTCGCTAGCACAGATACGCAGTATTTT.

The V gene is TRBV9, the J gene TRBJ1-1, with TRBD1 as a possible D gene (5 bases). From germline, CDR1 is SGDLS and CDR2 YYNGEE. V gave up 0 bases and J gave up 5 bases, with 14 bases separating them. This CDR3 is 15 amino acids long. The CDR3 bases are TGTGCCAGCAGCGTAGCCGCGGGACGCTCGACTGAAGCTTTCTTT. The encoded protein is CASSVAAGRSTEAFF.

The chain joins TRBV14 to TRBJ2-7; TRBD2 matches at 14 bases. This CDR3 has 18 amino acids. Germline values: CDR1 SGHDN, CDR2 FVKESK. V shed 1 base and J 4 bases; nucleotides not matched to a gene: 9. The CDR3 spells CASSQAARTSGRRYEQYF. In DNA form, the CDR3 reads TGTGCCAGCAGCCAAGCGGCAAGGACTAGCGGGAGGAGGTACGAGCAGTACTTC.

The genes are TRBV19 and TRBJ1-5; tentative D call: TRBD1 (5 bases). The CDR3 has 13 residues. The germline V gene encodes CDR1 LNHDA and CDR2 SQIVND (reference sequence). V was pared by 6 bases and J by 7 bases, with 13 bases between. This chain's CDR3 is CASSRQGGQPQHF. The CDR3 nucleotides read TGTGCCAGTAGCCGCCAGGGCGGACAGCCCCAGCATTTT. Full variable domain (rest looked up from reference TRBV19 and TRBJ1-5): DGGITQSPKYLFRKEGQNVTLSCEQNLNHDAMYWYRQDPGQGLRLIYYSQIVNDFQKGDIAEGYSVSREKKESFPLTVTSAQKNPTAFYLCASSRQGGQPQHFGDGTRLSIL.

The V gene is TRBV11-3, the J gene TRBJ2-7; 9 positions agree with TRBD2. Germline CDR1 SGHNT, CDR2 YENEEA. The V segment lost 9 bases and the J segment 2 bases; nucleotides outside the gene matches: 8. This CDR3 has 14 residues. The CDR3 bases are TGTGCCAGTAGTAGCGGGAGCCACCCCTACGAGCAGTACTTC. Translating gives CASSSGSHPYEQYF.

The genes are TRBV7-3 and TRBJ2-2; no reliable D call. Germline CDR1 is SGHTA and CDR2 is FQGTGA. This CDR3 region has 14 residues. V shed 2 bases and J shed 4 bases, with 8 bases lying between them. The CDR3 DNA reads as TGTGCCAGCAGCTTACGAAGAGTCACCGGGGAGCTGTTTTTT. This encodes CASSLRRVTGELFF.

The chain couples TRBV6-1 to TRBJ2-4; no clear D gene. CDR1 MNHNS and CDR2 SASEGT come from the germline V gene. CDR3 size: 14 residues. The V end lost 4 bases, the J end lost 9 bases, and 16 bases lay between the germline ends. CDR3 in amino acids: CASSGSLGTGIQYF. Written as DNA, the CDR3 is TGTGCCAGCAGTGGATCCCTAGGAACTGGCATTCAGTACTTC.

V and J are TRBV9 and TRBJ2-1; 9 nucleotides agree with TRBD2. The V and J ends lost 4 bases and 2 bases, in that order; junction bases with no gene match: 1. The CDR3 has 14 residues. The germline gives CDR1 SGDLS, CDR2 YYNGEE. CDR3 region: CASSRLAAYNEQFF. The CDR3 DNA is TGTGCCAGCAGCCGACTAGCGGCCTACAATGAGCAGTTCTTC.